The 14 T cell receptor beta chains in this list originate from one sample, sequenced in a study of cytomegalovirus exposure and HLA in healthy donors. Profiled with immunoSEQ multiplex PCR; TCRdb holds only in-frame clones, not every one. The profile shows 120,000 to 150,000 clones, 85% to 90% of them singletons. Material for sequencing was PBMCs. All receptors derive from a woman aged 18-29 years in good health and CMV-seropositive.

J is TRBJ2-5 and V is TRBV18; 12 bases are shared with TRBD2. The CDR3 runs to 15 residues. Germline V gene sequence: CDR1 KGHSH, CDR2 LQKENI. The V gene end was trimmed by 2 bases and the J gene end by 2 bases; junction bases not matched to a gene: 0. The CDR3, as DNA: TGTGCCAGCTCACCAGGGACTAGCGGGCAAGAGACCCAGTACTTC. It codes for CASSPGTSGQETQYF. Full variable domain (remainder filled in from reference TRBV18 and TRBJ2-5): NAGVMQNPRHLVRRRGQEARLRCSPMKGHSHVYWYRQLPEEGLKFMVYLQKENIIDESGMPKERFSAEFPKEGPSILRIQQVVRGDSAAYFCASSPGTSGQETQYFGPGTRLLVL.

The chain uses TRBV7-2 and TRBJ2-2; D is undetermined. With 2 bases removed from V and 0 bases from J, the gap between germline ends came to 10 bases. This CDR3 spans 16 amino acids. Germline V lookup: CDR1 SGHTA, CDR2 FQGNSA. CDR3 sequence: CASSLQAPANTGELFF. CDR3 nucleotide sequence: TGTGCCAGCAGCTTACAAGCTCCTGCGAACACCGGGGAGCTGTTTTTT.

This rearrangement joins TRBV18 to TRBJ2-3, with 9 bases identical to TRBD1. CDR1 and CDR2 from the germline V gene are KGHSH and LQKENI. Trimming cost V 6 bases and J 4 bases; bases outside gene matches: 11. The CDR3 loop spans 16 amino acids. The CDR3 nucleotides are TGTGCCAGCTCGGTGGGGACAGGGTCGGCGGCAGATACGCAGTATTTT. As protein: CASSVGTGSAADTQYF.

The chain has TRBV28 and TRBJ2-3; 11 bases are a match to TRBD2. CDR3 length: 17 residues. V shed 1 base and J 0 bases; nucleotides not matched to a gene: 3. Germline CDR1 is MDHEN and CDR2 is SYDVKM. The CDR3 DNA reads TGTGCCAGCAGTTTATACAGGACTAGCGGGAGCACAGATACGCAGTATTTT. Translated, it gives CASSLYRTSGSTDTQYF.

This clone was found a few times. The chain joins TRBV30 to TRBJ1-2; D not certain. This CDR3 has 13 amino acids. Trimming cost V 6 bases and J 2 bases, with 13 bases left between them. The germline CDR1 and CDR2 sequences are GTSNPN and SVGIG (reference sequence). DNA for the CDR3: TGTGCCTGCCGCCGGACGGGAAACTATGGCTACACCTTC. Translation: CACRRTGNYGYTF.

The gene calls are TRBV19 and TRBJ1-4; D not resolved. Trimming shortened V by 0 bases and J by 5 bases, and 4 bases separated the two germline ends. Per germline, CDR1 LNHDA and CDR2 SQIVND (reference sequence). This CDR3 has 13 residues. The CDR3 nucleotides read TGTGCCAGTAGTATAGACAGAAATGAAAAACTGTTTTTT. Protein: CASSIDRNEKLFF.

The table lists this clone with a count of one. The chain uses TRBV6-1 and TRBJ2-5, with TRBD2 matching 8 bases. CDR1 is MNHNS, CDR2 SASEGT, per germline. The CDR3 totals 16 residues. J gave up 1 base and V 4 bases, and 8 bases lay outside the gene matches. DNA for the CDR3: TGTGCCAGCAGTGCGGGCCTGGCGGGGGGCCAAGAGACCCAGTACTTC. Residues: CASSAGLAGGQETQYF.

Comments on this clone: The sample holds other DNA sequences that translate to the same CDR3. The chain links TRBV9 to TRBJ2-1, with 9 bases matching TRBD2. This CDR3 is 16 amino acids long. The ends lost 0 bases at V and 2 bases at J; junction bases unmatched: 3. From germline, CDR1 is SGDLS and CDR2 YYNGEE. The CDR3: CASSVGGGGAYNEQFF. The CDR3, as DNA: TGTGCCAGCAGCGTAGGTGGCGGGGGGGCCTACAATGAGCAGTTCTTC.

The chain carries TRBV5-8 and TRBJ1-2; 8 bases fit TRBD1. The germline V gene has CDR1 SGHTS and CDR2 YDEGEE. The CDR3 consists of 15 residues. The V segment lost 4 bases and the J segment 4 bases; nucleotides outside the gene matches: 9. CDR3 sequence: CASSPQGAYLYGYTF. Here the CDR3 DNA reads TGTGCCAGCAGCCCGCAGGGGGCCTACCTCTATGGCTACACCTTC.

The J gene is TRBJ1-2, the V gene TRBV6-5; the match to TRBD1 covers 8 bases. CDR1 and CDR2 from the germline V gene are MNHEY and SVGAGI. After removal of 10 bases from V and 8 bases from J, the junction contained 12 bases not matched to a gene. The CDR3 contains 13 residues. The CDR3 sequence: CATRQGRFDGYTF. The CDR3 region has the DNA TGTGCCACCAGACAGGGGCGCTTCGACGGCTACACCTTC.

The CDR3 region is CASSSRTSGTYEQYF. The CDR3, as DNA: TGTGCCAGCAGCTCTCGGACTAGCGGGACCTACGAGCAGTACTTC. J is TRBJ2-7 and V is TRBV7-9; 12 nucleotides match TRBD2. The length of the CDR3 is 15 residues. J lost 2 bases, V lost 4 bases, and 3 bases had no gene match. Germline CDR1 and CDR2: SEHNR and FQNEAQ (reference sequence).

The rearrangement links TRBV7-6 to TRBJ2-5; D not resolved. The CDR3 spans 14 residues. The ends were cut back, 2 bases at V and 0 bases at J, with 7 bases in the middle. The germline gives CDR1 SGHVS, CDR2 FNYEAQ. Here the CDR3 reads CASSLRTDQETQYF. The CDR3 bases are TGTGCCAGCAGCTTAAGAACGGACCAAGAGACCCAGTACTTC.

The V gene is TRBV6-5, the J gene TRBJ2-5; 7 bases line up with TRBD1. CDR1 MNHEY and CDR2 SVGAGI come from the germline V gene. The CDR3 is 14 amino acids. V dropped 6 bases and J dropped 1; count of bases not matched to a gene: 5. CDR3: CASSRRDSQETQYF. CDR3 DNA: TGTGCCAGCAGCCGCCGGGACAGCCAAGAGACCCAGTACTTC.

CDR3 protein: CASSDASSNLREQYF. In nucleotides, the CDR3 is TGTGCCAGCAGCGACGCTAGCTCTAACCTACGCGAGCAGTACTTC. The chain is built from TRBV9 and TRBJ2-7; the D gene is possibly TRBD2 (5 bases). The CDR3 consists of 15 residues. Germline V gives CDR1 SGDLS, CDR2 YYNGEE. V lost 3 bases and J 6 bases, leaving 19 bases between the germline ends.